This T cell receptor beta chain was obtained from a study of OX40 agonist ivuxolimab in advanced cancers. Overall study context: Every 2 weeks, ivuxolimab was infused into the patients intravenously at between 0.01 and 10 mg/kg.

The data were produced by immunoSEQ multiplex PCR, yet TCRdb's version contains in-frame clones alone and is incomplete. The table lists under 95,000 clones, approximately 90% of them singletons, with approximately 1.4% in the top ten. This clone has only a few counts. The specimen comprised CD4+ or CD8+ T cells sorted from blood, sampled in a trial of the OX40 agonist ivuxolimab. This clonotype was obtained from an adult with an advanced solid tumor such as melanoma, head and neck, liver or kidney cancer.

The CDR3 nucleotides are TGTGCCACCAGCTGGAGAGGAAGACCCGAAAAACTGTTTTTT. Translation gives CATSWRGRPEKLFF. The genes are TRBV15 and TRBJ1-4; D is ambiguous. Germline lookup yields CDR1 LNHNV and CDR2 YYDKDF (reference sequence). This CDR3 has 14 residues. V was trimmed by 5 bases and J by 8 bases, leaving 15 bases between them.